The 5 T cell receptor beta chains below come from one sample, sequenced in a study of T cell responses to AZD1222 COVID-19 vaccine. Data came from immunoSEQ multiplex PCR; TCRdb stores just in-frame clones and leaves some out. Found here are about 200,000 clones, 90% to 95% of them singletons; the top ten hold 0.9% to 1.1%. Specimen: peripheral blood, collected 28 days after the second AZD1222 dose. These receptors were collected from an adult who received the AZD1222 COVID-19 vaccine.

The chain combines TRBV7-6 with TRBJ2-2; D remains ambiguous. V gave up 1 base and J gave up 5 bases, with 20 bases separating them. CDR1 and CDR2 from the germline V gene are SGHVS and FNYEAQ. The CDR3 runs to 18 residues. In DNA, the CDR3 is TGTGCCAGCAGCTTAGTAGATAGGTCATCTCAAGGGACCGGGGAGCTGTTTTTT. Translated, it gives CASSLVDRSSQGTGELFF. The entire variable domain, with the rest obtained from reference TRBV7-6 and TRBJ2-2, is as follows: GAGVSQSPRYKVTKRGQDVALRCDPISGHVSLYWYRQALGQGPEFLTYFNYEAQQDKSGLPNDRFSAERPEGSISTLTIQRTEQRDSAMYRCASSLVDRSSQGTGELFFGEGSRLTVL.

The CDR3 bases are TGTGCCACCAGCAGATCCGGGACAGGGGGCTTATACAATGAGCAGTTCTTC. As protein: CATSRSGTGGLYNEQFF. This chain joins TRBV15 and TRBJ2-1; TRBD1 aligns across 12 bases. CDR1 and CDR2 (germline): LNHNV, YYDKDF (reference sequence). J was trimmed by 4 bases and V by 2 bases; bases with no gene match: 6. This CDR3 is 17 amino acids long. Complete variable domain (other parts from reference TRBV15 and TRBJ2-1): DAMVIQNPRYQVTQFGKPVTLSCSQTLNHNVMYWYQQKSSQAPKLLFHYYDKDFNNEADTPDNFQSRRPNTSFCFLDIRSPGLGDTAMYLCATSRSGTGGLYNEQFFGPGTRLTVL.

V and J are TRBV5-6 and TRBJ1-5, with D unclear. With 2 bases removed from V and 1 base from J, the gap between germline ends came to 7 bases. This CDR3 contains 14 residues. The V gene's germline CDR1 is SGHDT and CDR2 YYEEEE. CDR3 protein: CASSFSSSNQPQHF. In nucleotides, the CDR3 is TGTGCCAGCAGCTTTTCCTCCAGCAATCAGCCCCAGCATTTT.

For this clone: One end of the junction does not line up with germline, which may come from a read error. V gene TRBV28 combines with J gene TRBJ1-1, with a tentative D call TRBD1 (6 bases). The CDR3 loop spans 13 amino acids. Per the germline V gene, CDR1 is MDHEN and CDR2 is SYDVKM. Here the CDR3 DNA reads TGTGCCAGCAAGGACGGGGGCGTCCGAGAGGAGAACTTT. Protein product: CASKDGGVREENF.

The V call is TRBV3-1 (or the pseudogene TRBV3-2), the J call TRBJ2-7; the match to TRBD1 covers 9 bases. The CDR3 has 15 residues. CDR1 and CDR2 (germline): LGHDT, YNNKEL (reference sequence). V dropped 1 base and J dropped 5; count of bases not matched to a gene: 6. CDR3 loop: CASSQAGTGIHEQYF. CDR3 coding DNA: TGTGCCAGCAGCCAAGCAGGGACAGGGATCCACGAGCAGTACTTC.